One and the same sample provided the 8 T cell receptor beta chains below, sequenced in a study of patients and donors after allogeneic stem cell transplantation. TCRdb reanalysed the RT-PCR reads using MiXCR and keeps one entry per CDR3 protein. The sample has under 95,000 distinct CDR3 sequences, approximately 5.2% seen once. Sample: blood, either unsorted or a sorted T cell fraction (not recorded which). Every receptor here comes from a human donor who was either an allogeneic HSCT recipient or a stem cell or donor lymphocyte infusion donor (not recorded which). It is not recorded whose cells these are; they may come from a transplant donor.

This clonotype was seen only a few times. The V and J genes are TRBV20-1 and TRBJ2-1, with 7 bases identical to TRBD1. The V gene's germline CDR1 is DFQATT and CDR2 SNEGSKA (reference sequence). Trimming at V came to 2 bases and at J to 0 bases, leaving 4 bases not matched to a gene. The CDR3 has 15 amino acids. The CDR3 loop is CSARRGQSSYNEQFF. The CDR3 region has the DNA TGCAGTGCTAGAAGGGGACAGAGCTCCTACAATGAGCAGTTCTTC.

This clonotype was counted many times. This chain's CDR3 is CASSQINEKLFF. CDR3 DNA sequence: TGCGCCAGCAGCCAAATTAATGAAAAACTGTTTTTT. The V gene is TRBV4-1, the J gene TRBJ1-4; no clear D gene. Trimming removed 2 bases from V and 4 bases from J, with 2 bases in between. From germline, CDR1 is MGHRA and CDR2 YSYEKL. CDR3 length: 12 amino acids.

A few counts support this clonotype. The chain combines TRBV5-1 with TRBJ2-3; 12 bases agree with TRBD2. Germline values: CDR1 SGHRS, CDR2 YFSETQ. V lost 0 bases, J lost 3 bases, and 2 bases stayed unmatched. This CDR3 has 16 residues. CDR3 sequence reads: CASSLGLAGETDTQYF. CDR3 nucleotides: TGCGCCAGCAGCTTGGGACTAGCGGGAGAAACAGATACGCAGTATTTT.

This clonotype was counted ten times or more. The chain carries TRBV7-9 and TRBJ1-1; possible D gene TRBD1, 6 bases. Trimming took off 5 bases at V and 4 bases at J, with 17 bases between the two ends. CDR1 and CDR2 (germline): SEHNR, FQNEAQ (reference sequence). The CDR3 runs to 15 residues. CDR3 in amino acids: CASSPTGHPVTEAFF. For the CDR3, the DNA is TGTGCCAGCAGCCCAACGGGACATCCTGTCACTGAAGCTTTCTTT.

This clonotype was counted ten times or more. V and J are TRBV24-1 and TRBJ2-7, with D unclear. The CDR3 runs to 14 residues. Trimming took 3 bases from V and 2 from J, leaving 10 bases between them. Germline values: CDR1 KGHDR, CDR2 SFDVKD. This chain's CDR3 is CATSDAKGPYEQYF. For the CDR3, the DNA is TGTGCCACCAGTGATGCGAAGGGTCCCTACGAGCAGTACTTC.

This clonotype was observed many times. The chain couples TRBV20-1 to TRBJ2-4; a weak D match, TRBD2 (6 bases). Deletions cut 6 bases from V and 6 bases from J, with 21 bases between. The V gene's germline CDR1 is DFQATT and CDR2 SNEGSKA (reference sequence). The CDR3 is 15 residues long. CDR3 protein: CSAAPAVWGGNIQYF. The CDR3 nucleotides read TGCAGTGCAGCCCCGGCCGTCTGGGGAGGAAACATTCAGTACTTC.

J is TRBJ2-6 and V is TRBV5-5; no clear D. Per germline, CDR1 SGHKS and CDR2 YYEKEE (reference sequence). The CDR3 totals 14 residues. V was clipped by 6 bases and J by 0 bases, with 7 bases between them. The CDR3 DNA is TGTGCCAGCACCCAGCCCTCTGGGGCCAACGTCCTGACTTTC. This translates into CASTQPSGANVLTF.

This clonotype was seen a few times. J is TRBJ2-3 and V is TRBV20-1; perhaps TRBD1 as D (5 bases). This CDR3 is 16 amino acids long. In germline, CDR1 is DFQATT, CDR2 SNEGSKA (reference sequence). V was pared by 0 bases and J by 2 bases, with 15 bases between. The CDR3 sequence is CSARESRGAHTDTQYF. In DNA, the CDR3 is TGCAGTGCTAGAGAAAGTAGGGGCGCACACACAGATACGCAGTATTTT.